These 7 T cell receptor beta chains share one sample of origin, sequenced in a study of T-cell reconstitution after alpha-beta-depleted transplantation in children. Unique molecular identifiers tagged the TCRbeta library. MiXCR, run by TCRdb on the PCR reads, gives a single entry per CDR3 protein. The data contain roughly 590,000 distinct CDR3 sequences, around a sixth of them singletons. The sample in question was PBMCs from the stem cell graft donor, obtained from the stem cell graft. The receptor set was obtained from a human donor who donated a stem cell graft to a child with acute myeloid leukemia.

In DNA, the CDR3 is TGTGCCAGCAGCCCCCCATCCTACGAGCAGTACGTC. Its protein product is CASSPPSYEQYV. J is TRBJ2-7 and V is TRBV2; D is unresolved. V was shortened by 6 bases and J by 1 base, with 7 bases between the two germline ends. This CDR3 is built from 12 residues. Germline assignment: CDR1 SNHLY and CDR2 FYNNEI.

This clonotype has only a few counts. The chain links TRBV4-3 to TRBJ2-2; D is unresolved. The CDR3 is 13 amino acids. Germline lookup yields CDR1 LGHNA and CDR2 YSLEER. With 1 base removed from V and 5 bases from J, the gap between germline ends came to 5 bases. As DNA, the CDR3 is TGCGCCAGCAGCCAAGTGATAACCGGGGAGCTGTTTTTT. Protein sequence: CASSQVITGELFF.

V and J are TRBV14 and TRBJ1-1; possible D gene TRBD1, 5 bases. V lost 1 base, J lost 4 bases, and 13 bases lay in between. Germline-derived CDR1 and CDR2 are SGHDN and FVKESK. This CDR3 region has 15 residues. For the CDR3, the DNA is TGTGCCAGCAGCCAAGGGGACGGCGGGGGCACTGAAGCTTTCTTT. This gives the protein CASSQGDGGGTEAFF.

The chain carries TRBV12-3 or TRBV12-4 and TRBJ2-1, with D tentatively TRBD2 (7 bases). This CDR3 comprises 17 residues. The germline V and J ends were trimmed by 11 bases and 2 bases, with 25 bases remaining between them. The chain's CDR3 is CAYGGGGPLETYNEQFF. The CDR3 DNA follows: TGTGCCTACGGAGGGGGGGGGCCTCTGGAGACCTACAATGAGCAGTTCTTC.

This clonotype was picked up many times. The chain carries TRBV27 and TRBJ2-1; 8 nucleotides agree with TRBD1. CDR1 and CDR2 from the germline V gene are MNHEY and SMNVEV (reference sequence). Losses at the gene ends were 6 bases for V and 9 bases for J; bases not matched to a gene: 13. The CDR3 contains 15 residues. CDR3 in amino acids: CASRVGQEIRGEQFF. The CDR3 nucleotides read TGTGCCAGCAGGGTGGGACAGGAAATAAGGGGTGAGCAGTTCTTC.

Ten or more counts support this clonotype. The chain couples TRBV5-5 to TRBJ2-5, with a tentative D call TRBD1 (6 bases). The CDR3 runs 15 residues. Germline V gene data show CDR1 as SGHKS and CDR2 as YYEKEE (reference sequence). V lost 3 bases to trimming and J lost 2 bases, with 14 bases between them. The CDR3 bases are TGTGCCAGCAGCTCAGCAGACAGGCCACAAGAGACCCAGTACTTC. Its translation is CASSSADRPQETQYF. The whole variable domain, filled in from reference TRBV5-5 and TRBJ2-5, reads DAGVTQSPTHLIKTRGQQVTLRCSPISGHKSVSWYQQVLGQGPQFIFQYYEKEERGRGNFPDRFSARQFPNYSSELNVNALLLGDSALYLCASSSADRPQETQYFGPGTRLLVL.

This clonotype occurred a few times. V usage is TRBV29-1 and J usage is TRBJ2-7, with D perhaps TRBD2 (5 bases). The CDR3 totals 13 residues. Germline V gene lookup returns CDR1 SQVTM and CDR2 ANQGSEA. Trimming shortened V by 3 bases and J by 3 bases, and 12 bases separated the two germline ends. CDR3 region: CSVDGLGGYEQYF. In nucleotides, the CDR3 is TGCAGCGTTGATGGTCTCGGAGGCTACGAGCAGTACTTC.